This T cell receptor (beta chain) appears in the sequencing data of a study of cytomegalovirus exposure and HLA in healthy donors. Study as a whole: Unique TCRs numbering around 85 million, obtained from HLA-typed donors, made up an early data release. Genotyping of roughly 400 donors showed that approximately 83% belonged to the Caucasian-associated ancestry cluster. Study-wide results and caveats: Beyond CMV serostatus, there was no information to go on about immune exposure. TCR beta V- and J-gene trimming was later associated with a missense DCLRE1C variant.

Primers included in the PCR were 60 Vbeta and 13 Jbeta primers. The protocol was immunoSEQ multiplex PCR, while the TCRdb copy is restricted to in-frame clones and leaves out a portion. This sample carries about 180,000 clones, about 82% of them seen once, and the ten largest clones take around 1.5%. Germline CDR1 SGHAT, CDR2 FQNNGV. This CDR3 comprises 15 residues. Trimming pared 0 bases from V and 4 bases from J, leaving 12 bases between. Concerning this clone: Its antigen is unidentified.

The sequenced sample was PBMCs. This receptor was identified in a young man in good health and CMV-seronegative. The chain is built from TRBV11-2 and TRBJ1-2; D gene ambiguous. The CDR3 reads CASSLDPPHIYGYTF. CDR3 coding DNA: TGTGCCAGCAGCTTAGATCCCCCCCACATCTATGGCTACACCTTC.